Below are 15 T cell receptor beta chains sequenced from a single sample in a study of cytomegalovirus exposure and HLA in healthy donors. Amplification used 60 Vbeta primers and 13 Jbeta primers. Assay: immunoSEQ multiplex PCR; the TCRdb copy retains only in-frame clones and omits some. The sample records about 140,000 clones, around 90% being singletons. The sample consisted of PBMCs. These receptors all come from a woman between 35 and 50 years old in good health and CMV-seronegative.

This rearrangement joins TRBV21-1 to TRBJ2-1; the D call of TRBD2 is as the table states it, not checked on the DNA. TRBV21-1 is assigned pseudogene status. This CDR3 is 13 amino acids long. CDR3 nucleotides: TGTGCCTTCCCGGGGGGGGACATGGATGAGCAGTTCTTC. As protein: CAFPGGDMDEQFF.

The V call is TRBV11-3, the J call TRBJ2-3, with D perhaps TRBD1 (6 bases). V lost 5 bases to trimming and J lost 4 bases, with 22 bases between them. There are 17 residues in the CDR3. CDR1 and CDR2 (germline): SGHNT, YENEEA. The CDR3 sequence is CASSQGFTSLSPDTQYF. The DNA of the CDR3 is TGTGCCAGCAGCCAGGGGTTCACTAGTCTCAGCCCAGATACGCAGTATTTT. Full variable domain (remainder filled in from reference TRBV11-3 and TRBJ2-3): EAGVVQSPRYKIIEKKQPVAFWCNPISGHNTLYWYLQNLGQGPELLIRYENEEAVDDSQLPKDRFSAERLKGVDSTLKIQPAELGDSAVYLCASSQGFTSLSPDTQYFGPGTRLTVL.

The chain is built from TRBV11-3 and TRBJ2-1; the match to TRBD2 covers 8 bases. Germline CDR1 is SGHNT and CDR2 is YENEEA. The ends lost 2 bases at V and 5 bases at J; junction bases unmatched: 2. This CDR3 contains 14 residues. In DNA form, the CDR3 reads TGTGCCAGCAGCTTATCGGGAGGGGACAATGAGCAGTTCTTC. It codes for CASSLSGGDNEQFF.

V gene TRBV27 combines with J gene TRBJ1-5, with D possibly TRBD1 on 5 matching bases. The CDR3 runs to 14 residues. Trimming removed 2 bases from V and 6 bases from J, with 11 bases in between. The germline V gene encodes CDR1 MNHEY and CDR2 SMNVEV (reference sequence). CDR3 loop: CASSLVGRGQPQHF. The CDR3 DNA sequence: TGTGCCAGCAGTTTAGTGGGGAGGGGTCAGCCCCAGCATTTT.

The rearrangement links TRBV5-1 to TRBJ1-1; 9 nucleotides line up with TRBD1. The V gene's germline CDR1 is SGHRS and CDR2 YFSETQ. The CDR3 is made up of 14 amino acids. Germline trimming cut 5 bases from V and 8 bases from J; bases unmatched to any gene: 10. The CDR3 DNA reads TGCGCCAGCAGTCAACAGGGGGCATTTGGGGAAGCTTTCTTT. This translates into CASSQQGAFGEAFF.

V and J are TRBV30 and TRBJ2-1; 8 bases line up with TRBD1. Germline V gene lookup returns CDR1 GTSNPN and CDR2 SVGIG (reference sequence). The CDR3 has 12 residues. V dropped 5 bases and J dropped 7; count of bases not matched to a gene: 4. In DNA, the CDR3 is TGTGCCTGGGGGACAGGACGGAATGAGCAGTTCTTC. Its protein is CAWGTGRNEQFF.

V and J are TRBV2 and TRBJ1-4; 9 bases map to TRBD1. CDR3 length equals 15 residues. J gave up 7 bases and V 7 bases, and 10 bases lay outside the gene matches. From germline, CDR1 is SNHLY and CDR2 FYNNEI. The CDR3: CASTRTGGAGEKLFF. For the CDR3, the DNA is TGTGCCAGCACCCGAACAGGGGGCGCGGGTGAAAAACTGTTTTTT.

This clone was observed a handful of times. The chain joins TRBV6-5 to TRBJ2-7, with D possibly TRBD1 on 6 matching bases. Germline CDR1 reads MNHEY; CDR2 reads SVGAGI. Trimming pared 6 bases from V and 2 bases from J, leaving 11 bases between. CDR3 length: 13 amino acids. CDR3 amino acids: CASREQGTYEQYF. The CDR3 DNA reads TGTGCCAGCAGAGAGCAGGGGACCTACGAGCAGTACTTC.

There are a few counts of this clone. CDR3: CASSFPKLPGLAGGSYNEQFF. The CDR3 coding sequence is TGTGCCAGCAGTTTTCCCAAACTCCCGGGACTAGCGGGAGGCTCCTACAATGAGCAGTTCTTC. The V and J genes are TRBV28 and TRBJ2-1; TRBD2 agrees at 15 bases. Germline CDR1 and CDR2: MDHEN and SYDVKM. With 3 bases clipped from V and 0 bases from J, the junction kept 12 bases outside the gene matches. This CDR3 has 21 amino acids. Full variable domain (outside the CDR3, taken from reference TRBV28 and TRBJ2-1): DVKVTQSSRYLVKRTGEKVFLECVQDMDHENMFWYRQDPGLGLRLIYFSYDVKMKEKGDIPEGYSVSREKKERFSLILESASTNQTSMYLCASSFPKLPGLAGGSYNEQFFGPGTRLTVL.

The J gene is TRBJ2-3, the V gene TRBV6-1; perhaps TRBD2 as D (6 bases). The CDR3 contains 20 residues. V gave up 6 bases and J gave up 3 bases, with 31 bases separating them. The V gene's germline CDR1 is MNHNS and CDR2 SASEGT. The CDR3 loop reads CASREYGGGHARSVTDTQYF. The CDR3 nucleotides read TGTGCCAGCAGAGAATACGGGGGAGGCCATGCAAGATCGGTGACAGATACGCAGTATTTT.

V and J are TRBV6-4 and TRBJ2-1; 14 nucleotides line up with TRBD2. The trim removed 7 bases at V and 9 bases at J, leaving 5 bases unmatched. Germline V gene sequence: CDR1 MRHNA, CDR2 SNTAGT. The CDR3 extends over 14 amino acids. Written as DNA, the CDR3 is TGTGCCAGCAAAGGGACTAGCGGGAGCGGTGAGCAGTTCTTC. Translating gives CASKGTSGSGEQFF.

V and J are TRBV19 and TRBJ1-1; D not certain. Germline V gene data show CDR1 as LNHDA and CDR2 as SQIVND (reference sequence). Trimming stripped 3 bases from V and 1 base from J, with 9 bases between. The CDR3 runs 14 residues. The CDR3 nucleotides are TGTGCCAGTAGTATGGAGGGTAAGAACACTGAAGCTTTCTTT. It codes for CASSMEGKNTEAFF. The variable domain in full, completed from reference TRBV19 and TRBJ1-1, reads DGGITQSPKYLFRKEGQNVTLSCEQNLNHDAMYWYRQDPGQGLRLIYYSQIVNDFQKGDIAEGYSVSREKKESFPLTVTSAQKNPTAFYLCASSMEGKNTEAFFGQGTRLTVV.

This chain joins TRBV4-1 and TRBJ2-5, with 7 nucleotides matching TRBD1. V lost 0 bases to trimming and J lost 5 bases; unmatched junction nucleotides: 6. From germline, CDR1 is MGHRA and CDR2 YSYEKL. The CDR3 consists of 15 residues. The CDR3 loop reads CASSQDLDRDETQYF. DNA of the CDR3: TGCGCCAGCAGCCAAGACCTAGACAGGGACGAGACCCAGTACTTC.

The V gene is TRBV18, the J gene TRBJ2-2, with D tentatively TRBD2 (6 bases). CDR1 KGHSH and CDR2 LQKENI come from the germline V gene. The CDR3 is made up of 16 amino acids. Deletions cut 2 bases from V and 5 bases from J, with 15 bases between. Written as DNA, the CDR3 is TGTGCCAGCTCACCAGAACGACTAGTGCCTACCGGGGAGCTGTTTTTT. Protein: CASSPERLVPTGELFF.

On this clone: A junction boundary mismatches the germline segment, possibly from a read error. The chain combines TRBV7-9 with TRBJ1-1, with 9 bases matching TRBD1. CDR1 and CDR2 from the germline V gene are SEHNR and FQNEAQ (reference sequence). The CDR3 covers 14 residues. The CDR3 is CSSRGQGMNTEAFF. The CDR3 coding sequence is TGTTCCAGCAGGGGACAGGGAATGAACACTGAAGCTTTCTTT.